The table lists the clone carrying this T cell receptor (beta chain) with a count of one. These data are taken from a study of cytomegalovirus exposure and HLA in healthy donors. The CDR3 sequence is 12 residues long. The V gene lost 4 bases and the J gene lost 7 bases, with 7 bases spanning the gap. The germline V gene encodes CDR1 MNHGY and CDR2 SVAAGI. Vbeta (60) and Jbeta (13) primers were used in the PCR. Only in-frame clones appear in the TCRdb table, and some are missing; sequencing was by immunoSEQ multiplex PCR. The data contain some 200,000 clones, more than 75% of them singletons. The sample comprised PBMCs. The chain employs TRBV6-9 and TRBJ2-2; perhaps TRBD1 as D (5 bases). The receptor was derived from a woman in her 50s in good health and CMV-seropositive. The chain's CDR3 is CASSFQGGELFF. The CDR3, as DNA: TGTGCCAGCAGTTTTCAGGGCGGGGAGCTGTTTTTT.